The 17 T cell receptor beta chains in this list originate from one sample, sequenced in a study of T cell responses to AZD1222 COVID-19 vaccine (dated by TCRdb to the early 2020s). The receptor library was made with the immunoSEQ multiplex PCR assay. TCRdb re-hosts the immuneACCESS table, in-frame sequences only. Its copies lack some clones; in the studies checked, an unresolved V gene accounts for under half of them, and the cause for the rest is not known. The sample yields under 45,000 clones; roughly 88% were counted once. The ten largest account for over 15% of the sample. The time point tag for this specimen amounts to: about 28 days (+/-7) after the second vaccine dose. Source: peripheral blood, taken 28 days after the second AZD1222 dose. These receptors all stem from an adult who received the AZD1222 COVID-19 vaccine.

The genes are TRBV19 and TRBJ1-3; D is undetermined. The germline gives CDR1 LNHDA, CDR2 SQIVND (reference sequence). With 3 bases removed from V and 4 bases from J, the gap between germline ends came to 1 base. This CDR3 is 11 amino acids long. The CDR3 sequence is CASSIGNTIYF. The CDR3 nucleotides are TGTGCCAGTAGTATCGGAAACACCATATATTTT.

This clone was counted a single time. The rearrangement joins TRBV4-1 to TRBJ2-7; 10 bases agree with TRBD1. The V gene end was trimmed by 1 base and the J gene end by 3 bases; junction bases not matched to a gene: 3. CDR3 length: 15 residues. Per the germline V gene, CDR1 is MGHRA and CDR2 is YSYEKL. The CDR3 reads CASSQAGTGDYEQYF. The CDR3 DNA reads TGCGCCAGCAGCCAAGCCGGGACAGGGGACTACGAGCAGTACTTC.

The chain combines TRBV5-1 with TRBJ2-1; 7 positions match TRBD1. This CDR3 region has 16 residues. Germline values: CDR1 SGHRS, CDR2 YFSETQ. V dropped 0 bases and J dropped 6; count of bases not matched to a gene: 9. DNA of the CDR3: TGCGCCAGCAGCTTGGTAGGGACAGCAGGGTCCAATGAGCAGTTCTTC. It is translated as CASSLVGTAGSNEQFF.

The chain links TRBV27 to TRBJ2-3; either TRBD1 or TRBD2 may supply D (6 bases each). Germline V gene sequence: CDR1 MNHEY, CDR2 SMNVEV (reference sequence). The CDR3 length is 15 residues. V lost 6 bases, J lost 2 bases, and 15 bases lay in between. DNA for the CDR3: TGTGCCAGCAGGGGGTGGGGGGCCTCCACAGATACGCAGTATTTT. This codes for CASRGWGASTDTQYF.

The J gene is TRBJ1-2, the V gene TRBV6-5; D remains ambiguous. The ends were cut back, 8 bases at V and 4 bases at J, with 14 bases in the middle. The CDR3 sequence is 13 residues long. Germline CDR1 MNHEY, CDR2 SVGAGI. CDR3 DNA sequence: TGTGCCAGCTTCCATCGGACCGGCTATGGCTACACCTTC. It yields the protein CASFHRTGYGYTF.

This chain uses TRBV25-1 with TRBJ2-2; unclear D gene. Germline V gives CDR1 MGHDK, CDR2 SYGVNS. CDR3 length: 13 amino acids. Deletions cut 4 bases from V and 5 bases from J, with 8 bases between. The CDR3 reads CASSGAITGELFF. Here the CDR3 DNA reads TGTGCCAGCAGTGGGGCAATAACCGGGGAGCTGTTTTTT. The entire variable domain, with the rest obtained from reference TRBV25-1 and TRBJ2-2, is as follows: EADIYQTPRYLVIGTGKKITLECSQTMGHDKMYWYQQDPGMELHLIHYSYGVNSTEKGDLSSESTVSRIRTEHFPLTLESARPSHTSQYLCASSGAITGELFFGEGSRLTVL.

The chain joins TRBV5-1 to TRBJ2-1; D perhaps matches TRBD2 (6 bases). V lost 4 bases, J lost 3 bases, and 17 bases lay in between. Germline CDR1 is SGHRS and CDR2 is YFSETQ. CDR3 length: 16 residues. The CDR3 protein is CASSAGLVRLYNEQFF. DNA of the CDR3: TGCGCCAGCAGCGCGGGACTTGTGCGCCTCTACAATGAGCAGTTCTTC.

In its sample, this clone was seen once. The V gene is TRBV5-3, the J gene TRBJ2-3; 9 bases fit TRBD1. TRBV5-3 belongs to the ORF category, with a function that is uncertain. This CDR3 is 15 amino acids long. Trimming cost V 1 base and J 1 base; bases outside gene matches: 1. This CDR3 is CARSLNRGRTDTQYF. In DNA, the CDR3 is TGTGCCAGAAGCTTGAACAGGGGGCGCACAGATACGCAGTATTTT.

The J gene is TRBJ2-3, the V gene TRBV11-1, with D perhaps TRBD2 (5 bases). Germline CDR1 SGHAT, CDR2 FQDESV (reference sequence). There are 15 residues in the CDR3. The V gene lost 6 bases and the J gene lost 6 bases, with 19 bases spanning the gap. CDR3 sequence: CASSHRDSGRDTQYF. The CDR3 DNA follows: TGTGCCAGCAGTCATCGGGATTCTGGGCGGGATACGCAGTATTTT.

The chain employs TRBV7-3 and TRBJ1-3; D possibly corresponds to TRBD1 (5 bases). Germline CDR1 and CDR2: SGHTA and FQGTGA. The CDR3 contains 16 residues. V gave up 5 bases and J gave up 4 bases, with 18 bases separating them. The CDR3 region is CASSTGTPGEGNTIYF. The CDR3 nucleotides are TGTGCCAGCAGCACCGGGACGCCGGGGGAAGGAAACACCATATATTTT.

In its sample, this clone ranks as large. The chain employs TRBV11-2 and TRBJ1-2; D may be TRBD1 (5 bases). V lost 3 bases to trimming and J lost 4 bases, with 15 bases between them. This CDR3 has 15 residues. Germline assignment: CDR1 SGHAT and CDR2 FQNNGV. In DNA form, the CDR3 reads TGTGCCAGCAGCTTGACAGCGGGCAGGGTCTATGGCTACACCTTC. This gives the protein CASSLTAGRVYGYTF.

The chain couples TRBV11-2 to TRBJ2-3; perhaps TRBD1 as D (6 bases). This CDR3 comprises 14 residues. Between the trimmed V and J ends, which lost 0 bases and 12 bases, there was a span of 16 bases. Looked up from germline, CDR1 is SGHAT and CDR2 is FQNNGV. For the CDR3, the DNA is TGTGCCAGCAGCTTAGATGGGGGCAGGTCTTACCAGTATTTT. Amino acid sequence: CASSLDGGRSYQYF.

V gene TRBV5-1 combines with J gene TRBJ2-1; 15 bases agree with TRBD2. The CDR3 consists of 15 residues. Germline CDR1 is SGHRS and CDR2 is YFSETQ. V dropped 4 bases and J dropped 9; count of bases not matched to a gene: 5. The CDR3 sequence: CASSPGLAGGSEQFF. The CDR3 DNA sequence: TGCGCCAGCAGCCCGGGACTAGCGGGGGGCTCTGAGCAGTTCTTC.

This CDR3 reads CSPGAGGYTF. CDR3 coding DNA: TGCAGCCCGGGGGCTGGCGGCTACACCTTC. The genes are TRBV20-1 and TRBJ1-2; a possible D gene is TRBD1 (6 bases). Germline values: CDR1 DFQATT, CDR2 SNEGSKA (reference sequence). The CDR3 runs 10 residues.

The chain links TRBV3-1 (or the pseudogene TRBV3-2) to TRBJ2-5, with 13 bases aligning to TRBD2. The CDR3 covers 16 residues. V lost 6 bases, J lost 5 bases, and 9 bases stayed unmatched. CDR1 and CDR2 from the germline V gene are LGHDT and YNNKEL (reference sequence). CDR3 DNA: TGTGCCAGCAGACCTCGACTAGCGGGGGGAAGCGAGACCCAGTACTTC. This sequence encodes CASRPRLAGGSETQYF.

This clone was detected only a few times. J is TRBJ2-1 and V is TRBV28; 7 bases agree with TRBD1. Germline lookup yields CDR1 MDHEN and CDR2 SYDVKM. CDR3 length: 17 amino acids. With 4 bases clipped from V and 6 bases from J, the junction kept 15 bases outside the gene matches. CDR3 nucleotide sequence: TGTGCCAGCAGTTCGGACCCGACAGGGAAGGTCTTCAATGAGCAGTTCTTC. Amino acids: CASSSDPTGKVFNEQFF. Full variable domain (missing parts from reference TRBV28 and TRBJ2-1): DVKVTQSSRYLVKRTGEKVFLECVQDMDHENMFWYRQDPGLGLRLIYFSYDVKMKEKGDIPEGYSVSREKKERFSLILESASTNQTSMYLCASSSDPTGKVFNEQFFGPGTRLTVL.

The chain carries TRBV7-6 and TRBJ2-1; 9 bases line up with TRBD1. The CDR3 has 15 residues. Germline V gene lookup returns CDR1 SGHVS and CDR2 FNYEAQ. The ends lost 4 bases at V and 4 bases at J; junction bases unmatched: 5. The CDR3, as DNA: TGTGCCAGCAGCTCGGGACAGGGTACATACAATGAGCAGTTCTTC. This gives the protein CASSSGQGTYNEQFF.